This T cell receptor beta chain appears in the sequencing data of a study of blood T cell repertoires in COVID-19. The germline gives CDR1 LGHDT, CDR2 YNNKEL (reference sequence). With V trimmed by 0 bases and J by 3 bases, 4 bases remained unmatched. CDR3 length: 15 residues. The method was immunoSEQ multiplex PCR; TCRdb's version includes in-frame clones alone and lacks a portion of them. The sample consists of over 150,000 clones, about 86% of them appearing once. The sequence derives from a man aged 50-60 years with active or convalescent COVID-19. The sample taken for sequencing was peripheral blood. This chain links TRBV3-1 (or the pseudogene TRBV3-2) with TRBJ2-7, with 8 nucleotides matching TRBD2. CDR3 DNA: TGTGCCAGCAGCCAAGAACTAGCGGCCGTCTACGAGCAGTACTTC. It encodes CASSQELAAVYEQYF.